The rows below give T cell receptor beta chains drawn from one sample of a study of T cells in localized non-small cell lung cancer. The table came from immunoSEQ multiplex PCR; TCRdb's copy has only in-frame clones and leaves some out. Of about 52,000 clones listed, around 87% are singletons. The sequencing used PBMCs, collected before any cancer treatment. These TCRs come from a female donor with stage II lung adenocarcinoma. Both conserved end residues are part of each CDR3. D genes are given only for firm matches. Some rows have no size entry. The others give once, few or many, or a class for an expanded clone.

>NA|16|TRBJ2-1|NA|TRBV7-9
CASSLPAVEPQNEQFF
TGTGCCAGCAGCTTACCGGCAGTAGAACCACAAAATGAGCAGTTCTTC
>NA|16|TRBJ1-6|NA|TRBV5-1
CASSLSGGAYNSPLHF
TGCGCCAGCAGCTTGTCCGGGGGGGCCTATAATTCACCCCTCCACTTT
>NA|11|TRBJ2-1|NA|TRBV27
CASTGWNEQFF
TGTGCCAGCACCGGGTGGAATGAGCAGTTCTTC
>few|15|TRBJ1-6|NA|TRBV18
CASSPGGAYNSPLHF
TGTGCCAGCTCACCAGGAGGGGCCTATAATTCACCCCTCCACTTT
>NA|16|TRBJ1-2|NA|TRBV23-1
CASSPTGPEYNYGYTF
TGCGCCAGCAGTCCGACGGGACCGGAATATAACTATGGCTACACCTTC
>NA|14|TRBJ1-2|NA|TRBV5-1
CASSPEQGAYGYTF
TGCGCCAGCAGTCCTGAGCAGGGAGCCTATGGCTACACCTTC
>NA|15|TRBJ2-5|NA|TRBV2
CASSVESGKRETQYF
TGTGCCAGCAGTGTAGAGTCAGGGAAGAGGGAGACCCAGTACTTC
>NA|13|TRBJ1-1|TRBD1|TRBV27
CASSLYRGTEAFF
TGTGCCAGCAGTTTATACAGGGGCACTGAAGCTTTCTTT
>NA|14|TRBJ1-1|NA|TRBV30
CAWRAPDANTEAFF
TGTGCCTGGAGGGCGCCGGACGCGAACACTGAAGCTTTCTTT
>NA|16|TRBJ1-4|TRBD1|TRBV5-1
CASSLTGDPRNEKLFF
TGCGCCAGCAGCTTAACAGGGGATCCGCGAAATGAAAAACTGTTTTTT
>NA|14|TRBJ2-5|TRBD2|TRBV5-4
CASSFTGGKETQYF
TGTGCCAGCAGCTTTACGGGGGGAAAAGAGACCCAGTACTTC
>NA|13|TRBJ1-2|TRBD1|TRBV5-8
CASSRDRGYGYTF
TGTGCCAGCAGTCGAGACAGGGGATATGGCTACACCTTC
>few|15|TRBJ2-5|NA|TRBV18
CASSPSTRGGETQYF
TGTGCCAGCTCACCCTCGACTAGGGGCGGAGAGACCCAGTACTTC
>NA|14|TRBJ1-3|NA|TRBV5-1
CASSPGGSGNTIYF
TGCGCCAGCAGCCCCGGGGGCTCTGGAAACACCATATATTTT
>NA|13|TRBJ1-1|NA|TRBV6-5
CASAQDGNTEAFF
TGTGCCAGCGCTCAAGACGGGAACACTGAAGCTTTCTTT
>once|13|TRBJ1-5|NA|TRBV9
CASSVGGYQPQHF
TGTGCCAGCAGCGTTGGGGGTTATCAGCCCCAGCATTTT